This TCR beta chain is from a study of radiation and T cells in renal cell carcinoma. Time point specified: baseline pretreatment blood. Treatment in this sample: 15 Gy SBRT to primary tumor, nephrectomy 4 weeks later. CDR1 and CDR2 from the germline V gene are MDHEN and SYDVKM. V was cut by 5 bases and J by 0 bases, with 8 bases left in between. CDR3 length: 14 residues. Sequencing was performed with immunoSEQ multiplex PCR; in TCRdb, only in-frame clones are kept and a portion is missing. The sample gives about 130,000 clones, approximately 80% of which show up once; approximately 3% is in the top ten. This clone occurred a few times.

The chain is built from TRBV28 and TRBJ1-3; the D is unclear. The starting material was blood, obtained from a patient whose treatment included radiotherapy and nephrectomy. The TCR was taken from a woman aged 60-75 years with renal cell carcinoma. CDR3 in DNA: TGTGCCAGCAGTACTCCGAGCTCTGGAAACACCATATATTTT. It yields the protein CASSTPSSGNTIYF.